The 5 T cell receptor beta chains in this list originate from one sample, sequenced in a study of blood T cell repertoires in COVID-19. Only in-frame clones appear in the TCRdb table, and some are missing; sequencing was by immunoSEQ multiplex PCR. The sample has 470,000 or so clones; 80% to 90% are singletons. Input material: peripheral blood. The receptor source for this set is a human donor in a cohort sampled during active COVID-19.

As to this clone: Germline and junction disagree at one end, which may indicate a read error. V gene TRBV7-7 combines with J gene TRBJ2-1; maybe TRBD2 (6 bases). CDR1 and CDR2 from the germline V gene are SSHAT and FNYEAQ (reference sequence). This CDR3 region has 15 residues. The CDR3 spells CASSAGLARHNEQFF. The CDR3 DNA is TGTGCTAGCAGCGCAGGTCTAGCGCGGCACAATGAGCAGTTCTTC.

V gene TRBV25-1 combines with J gene TRBJ1-1, with a tentative D call TRBD1 (6 bases). Trimming removed 6 bases from V and 0 bases from J, with 11 bases in between. The CDR3 covers 14 residues. CDR1 is MGHDK and CDR2 is SYGVNS in the germline V gene. The CDR3 loop is CASRWGGLNTEAFF. In DNA, the CDR3 is TGTGCCAGCAGATGGGGGGGCCTGAACACTGAAGCTTTCTTT.

The gene calls are TRBV28 and TRBJ1-2; 7 nucleotides align to TRBD1. The germline V gene encodes CDR1 MDHEN and CDR2 SYDVKM. After removal of 5 bases from V and 5 bases from J, the junction contained 11 bases not matched to a gene. The CDR3 consists of 15 residues. CDR3 sequence (DNA): TGTGCCAGCAGTGCGCGCCAGGGGGTTCGGTATGGCTACACCTTC. Amino acids: CASSARQGVRYGYTF.

This chain joins TRBV30 and TRBJ2-3; D gene ambiguous. Germline V lookup: CDR1 GTSNPN, CDR2 SVGIG (reference sequence). Trimming shortened V by 2 bases and J by 2 bases, and 8 bases separated the two germline ends. The CDR3 consists of 13 residues. CDR3 protein: CAWSSDSTDTQYF. The CDR3 bases are TGTGCCTGGAGTTCCGACTCCACAGATACGCAGTATTTT.

In its sample, this clone was seen once. This sequence joins TRBV2 and TRBJ1-2, with D possibly being TRBD1 (6 bases). The CDR3 extends over 13 amino acids. Germline V gene sequence: CDR1 SNHLY, CDR2 FYNNEI. V was shortened by 8 bases and J by 8 bases, with 18 bases between the two germline ends. CDR3 sequence: CASYWGPPRGYTF. CDR3 nucleotides: TGTGCCAGCTACTGGGGGCCCCCCAGGGGCTACACCTTC.